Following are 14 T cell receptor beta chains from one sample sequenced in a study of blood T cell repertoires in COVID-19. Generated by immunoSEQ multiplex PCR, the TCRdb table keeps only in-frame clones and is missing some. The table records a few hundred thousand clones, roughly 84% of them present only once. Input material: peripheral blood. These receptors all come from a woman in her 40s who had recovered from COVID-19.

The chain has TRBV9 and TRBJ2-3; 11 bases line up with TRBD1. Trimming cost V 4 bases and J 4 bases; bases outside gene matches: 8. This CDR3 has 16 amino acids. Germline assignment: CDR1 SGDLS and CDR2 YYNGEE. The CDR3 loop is CASSRLGQGVADTQYF. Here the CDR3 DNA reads TGTGCCAGCAGCCGTTTGGGACAGGGGGTAGCAGATACGCAGTATTTT.

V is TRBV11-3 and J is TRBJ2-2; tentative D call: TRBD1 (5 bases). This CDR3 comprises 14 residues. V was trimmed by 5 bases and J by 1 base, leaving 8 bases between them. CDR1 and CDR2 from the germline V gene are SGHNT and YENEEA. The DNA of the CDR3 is TGTGCCAGCAGCATCACAGGGAACACCGGGGAGCTGTTTTTT. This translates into CASSITGNTGELFF.

CDR3 region: CASSDGQKAFF. The CDR3 bases are TGTGCCAGCAGCGACGGACAGAAAGCTTTCTTT. J is TRBJ1-1 and V is TRBV7-8, with D possibly matching TRBD1 (6 bases). Trimming cost V 5 bases and J 9 bases, with 10 bases left between them. This CDR3 has 11 amino acids. Per germline, CDR1 SGHVS and CDR2 FQNEAQ. The variable domain in full, completed from reference TRBV7-8 and TRBJ1-1, reads GAGVSQSPRYKVAKRGQDVALRCDPISGHVSLFWYQQALGQGPEFLTYFQNEAQLDKSGLPSDRFFAERPEGSVSTLKIQRTQQEDSAVYLCASSDGQKAFFGQGTRLTVV.

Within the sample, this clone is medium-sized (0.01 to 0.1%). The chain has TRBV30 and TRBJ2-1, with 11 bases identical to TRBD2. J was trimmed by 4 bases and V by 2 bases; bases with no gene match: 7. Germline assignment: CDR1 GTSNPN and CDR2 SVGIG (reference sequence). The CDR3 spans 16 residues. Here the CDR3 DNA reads TGTGCCTGGAGTATCATAGCGGGGGGGGATTACAATGAGCAGTTCTTC. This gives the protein CAWSIIAGGDYNEQFF.

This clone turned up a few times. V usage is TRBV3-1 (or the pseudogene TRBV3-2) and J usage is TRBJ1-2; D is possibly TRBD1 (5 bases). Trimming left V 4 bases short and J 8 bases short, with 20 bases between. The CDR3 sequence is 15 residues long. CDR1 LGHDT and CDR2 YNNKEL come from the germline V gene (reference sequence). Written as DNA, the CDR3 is TGTGCCAGCAGCCTGATGGCGGGGGGGAGCGACGGCTACACCTTC. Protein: CASSLMAGGSDGYTF.

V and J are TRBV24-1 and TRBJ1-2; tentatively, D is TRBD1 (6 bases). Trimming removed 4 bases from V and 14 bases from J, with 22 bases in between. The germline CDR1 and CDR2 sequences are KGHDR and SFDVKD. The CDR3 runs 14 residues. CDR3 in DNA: TGTGCCACCAGTGACTCTGACAGGAGGACGGCCTGGACCTTC. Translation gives CATSDSDRRTAWTF.

The CDR3 here is CASSLMGLETDTQYF. The CDR3 DNA reads as TGTGCCAGCAGCTTGATGGGACTAGAAACAGATACGCAGTATTTT. V is TRBV7-2 and J is TRBJ2-3, with 8 bases matching TRBD2. With V trimmed by 3 bases and J by 3 bases, 5 bases remained unmatched. CDR1 is SGHTA and CDR2 is FQGNSA in the germline V gene. The CDR3 sequence is 15 residues long.

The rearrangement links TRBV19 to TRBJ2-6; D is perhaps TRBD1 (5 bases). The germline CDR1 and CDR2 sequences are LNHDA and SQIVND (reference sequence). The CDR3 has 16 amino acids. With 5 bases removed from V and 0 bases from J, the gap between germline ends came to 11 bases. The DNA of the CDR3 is TGTGCCAGTAGTCGACAGATCAGCTCTGGGGCCAACGTCCTGACTTTC. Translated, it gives CASSRQISSGANVLTF.

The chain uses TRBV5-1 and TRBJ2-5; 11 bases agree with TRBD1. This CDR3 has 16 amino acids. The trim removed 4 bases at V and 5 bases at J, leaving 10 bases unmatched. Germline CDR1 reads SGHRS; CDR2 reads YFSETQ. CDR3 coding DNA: TGCGCCAGCAGCATTAGACCGGGACAGGGGGGGGAGACCCAGTACTTC. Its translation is CASSIRPGQGGETQYF.

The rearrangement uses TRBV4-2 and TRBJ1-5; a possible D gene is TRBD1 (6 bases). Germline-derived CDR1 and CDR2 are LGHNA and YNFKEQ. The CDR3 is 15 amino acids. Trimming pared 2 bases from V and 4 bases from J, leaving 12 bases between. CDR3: CASSQRTDTNQPQHF. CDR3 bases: TGTGCCAGCAGCCAAAGGACAGACACAAATCAGCCCCAGCATTTT.

CDR3: CASSPAGVHNEQFF. Here the CDR3 DNA reads TGCGCCAGCAGCCCAGCCGGGGTTCACAATGAGCAGTTCTTC. This rearrangement joins TRBV4-1 to TRBJ2-1; D perhaps matches TRBD2 (5 bases). CDR3 size: 14 residues. Germline V gene data show CDR1 as MGHRA and CDR2 as YSYEKL. Deletions cut 4 bases from V and 5 bases from J, with 12 bases between.

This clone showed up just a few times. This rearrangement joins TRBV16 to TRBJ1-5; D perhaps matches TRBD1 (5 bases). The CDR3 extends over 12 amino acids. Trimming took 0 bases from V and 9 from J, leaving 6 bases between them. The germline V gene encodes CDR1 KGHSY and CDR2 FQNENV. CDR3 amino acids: CASSQSQGPQHF. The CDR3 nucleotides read TGTGCCAGCAGCCAATCGCAGGGGCCCCAGCATTTT.

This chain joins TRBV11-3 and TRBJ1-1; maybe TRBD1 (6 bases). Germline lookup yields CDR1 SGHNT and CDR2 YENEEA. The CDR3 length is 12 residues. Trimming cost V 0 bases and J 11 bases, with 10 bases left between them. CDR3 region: CASSLETGVAFF. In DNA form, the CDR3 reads TGTGCCAGCAGCTTAGAGACAGGAGTTGCTTTCTTT.

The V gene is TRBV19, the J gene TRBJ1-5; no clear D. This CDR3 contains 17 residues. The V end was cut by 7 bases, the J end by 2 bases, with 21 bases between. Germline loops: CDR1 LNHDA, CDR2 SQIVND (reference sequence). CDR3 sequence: CASNQDPGGYGNQPQHF. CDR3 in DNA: TGTGCCAGTAACCAGGACCCTGGCGGGTATGGCAATCAGCCCCAGCATTTT.